The sequence of this T cell receptor beta chain was determined in a study of blood T cells in healthy people across ages. This clonotype was detected a few times. Antigen unknown. Germline V CDR1 and CDR2: MDHEN, SYDVKM. This CDR3 region has 15 residues. The junction had 6 bases not matched to a gene; V was cut back by 4 bases and J by 3 bases. Then a second PCR, running about 6 to 12 cycles, was carried out with a sample-barcoded 5' primer and a J-beta primer mix. MiXCR was run by TCRdb on the 5' RACE reads, yielding one entry per CDR3 protein. The data show just over 800,000 distinct CDR3 sequences, around 68% seen once. Study-level points and caveats: Compared with aged donors, long-lived donors showed fewer expanded clones, suggesting selection. Any changes in expanded clonotypes were possibly confounded, as donor CMV status remained unknown.

The sample taken for sequencing was blood. J is TRBJ2-1 and V is TRBV28; 7 bases map to TRBD2. The receptor comes from a man aged 25-45 years in good health. CDR3 coding DNA: TGTGCCAGCAGTTGGCTAGCGGAGAACTACAATGAGCAGTTCTTC. Protein: CASSWLAENYNEQFF.